This T cell receptor (beta chain) was captured in a study of T cells after yellow fever vaccination. Overall study context: SMART-Seq v4 Ultra Low Input prepared libraries from low-cell fractions. Whole-study findings and limits: The study re-detected most primary-vaccination clones after the booster (96% CD4, 80% to 90% CD8). The secondary T-cell response peaked on day 5, not day 15, but was weaker.

This clonotype was observed a few times. Its specificity is unknown. A 5'RACE template-switching step, the method used to make TCR cDNA, added a universal primer site and UMIs. TCRdb re-derived calls from the 5' RACE reads in MiXCR, one entry per CDR3 protein. The sample has about 330,000 distinct CDR3 sequences, approximately 4% seen once. V was shortened by 7 bases and J by 7 bases, with 5 bases between the two germline ends. Germline assignment: CDR1 MDHEN and CDR2 SYDVKM. The CDR3 spans 11 residues. This TCR was recovered from a man aged 18-30 years who received the YFV17D yellow fever vaccine. The rearrangement links TRBV28 to TRBJ1-6; D remains unclear. Material: PBMCs, obtained 5 days after the yellow fever booster vaccination. CDR3 DNA sequence: TGTGCCAGCACCGAGAATTCACCCCTCCACTTT. Translated, it gives CASTENSPLHF.